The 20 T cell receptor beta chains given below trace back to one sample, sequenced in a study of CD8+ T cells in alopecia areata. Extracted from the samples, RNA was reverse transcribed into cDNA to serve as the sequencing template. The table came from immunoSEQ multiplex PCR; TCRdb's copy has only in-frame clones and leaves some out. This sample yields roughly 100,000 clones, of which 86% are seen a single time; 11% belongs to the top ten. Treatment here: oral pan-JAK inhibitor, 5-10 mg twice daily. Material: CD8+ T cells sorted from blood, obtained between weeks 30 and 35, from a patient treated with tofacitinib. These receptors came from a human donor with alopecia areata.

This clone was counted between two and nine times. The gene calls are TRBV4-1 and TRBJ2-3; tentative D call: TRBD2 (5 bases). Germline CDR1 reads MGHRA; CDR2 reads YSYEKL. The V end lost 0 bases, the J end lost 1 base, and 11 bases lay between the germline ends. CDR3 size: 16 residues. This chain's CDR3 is CASSQDPGDRTDTQYF. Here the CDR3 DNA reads TGCGCCAGCAGCCAAGATCCCGGGGATCGCACAGATACGCAGTATTTT.

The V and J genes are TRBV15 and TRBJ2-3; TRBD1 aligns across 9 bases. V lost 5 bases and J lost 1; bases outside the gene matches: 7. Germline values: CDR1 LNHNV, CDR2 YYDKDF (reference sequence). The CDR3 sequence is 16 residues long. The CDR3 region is CATSGNRDRGTDTQYF. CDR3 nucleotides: TGTGCCACCAGCGGAAACCGGGACAGGGGCACAGATACGCAGTATTTT.

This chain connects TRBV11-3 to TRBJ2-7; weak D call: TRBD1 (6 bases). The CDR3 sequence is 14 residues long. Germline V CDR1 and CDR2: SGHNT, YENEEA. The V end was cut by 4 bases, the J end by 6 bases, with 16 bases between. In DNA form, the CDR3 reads TGTGCCAGCAGCTCAGGCACAGGGAACGCCGAGCAGTACTTC. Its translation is CASSSGTGNAEQYF.

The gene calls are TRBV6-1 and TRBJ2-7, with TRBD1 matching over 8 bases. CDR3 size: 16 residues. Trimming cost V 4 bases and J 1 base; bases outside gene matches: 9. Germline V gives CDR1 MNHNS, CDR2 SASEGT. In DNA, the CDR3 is TGTGCCAGCAGTGCCTGGACAGGGCGCGATTCCTACGAGCAGTACTTC. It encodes CASSAWTGRDSYEQYF.

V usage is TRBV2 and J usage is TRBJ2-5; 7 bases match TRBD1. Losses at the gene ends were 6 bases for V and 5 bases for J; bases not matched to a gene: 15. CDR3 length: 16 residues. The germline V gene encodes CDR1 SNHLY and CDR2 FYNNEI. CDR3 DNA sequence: TGTGCCAGCAGCCTAAAAGACAGGGAATTTCCGGAGACCCAGTACTTC. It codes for CASSLKDREFPETQYF. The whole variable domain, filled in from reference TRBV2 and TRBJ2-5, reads EPEVTQTPSHQVTQMGQEVILRCVPISNHLYFYWYRQILGQKVEFLVSFYNNEISEKSEIFDDQFSVERPDGSNFTLKIRSTKLEDSAMYFCASSLKDREFPETQYFGPGTRLLVL.

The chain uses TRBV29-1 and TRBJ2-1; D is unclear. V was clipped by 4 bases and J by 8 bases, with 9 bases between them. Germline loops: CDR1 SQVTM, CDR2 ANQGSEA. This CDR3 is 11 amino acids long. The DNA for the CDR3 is TGCAGCGTTGGTGGCCCAGATGAGCAGTTCTTC. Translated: CSVGGPDEQFF.

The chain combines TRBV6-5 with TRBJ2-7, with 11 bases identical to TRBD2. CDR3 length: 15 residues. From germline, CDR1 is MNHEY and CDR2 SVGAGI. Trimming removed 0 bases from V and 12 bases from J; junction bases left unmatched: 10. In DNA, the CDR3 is TGTGCCAGCAGTTACTCAACTAGCGGGGGAATCTTAGGGTACTTC. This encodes CASSYSTSGGILGYF.

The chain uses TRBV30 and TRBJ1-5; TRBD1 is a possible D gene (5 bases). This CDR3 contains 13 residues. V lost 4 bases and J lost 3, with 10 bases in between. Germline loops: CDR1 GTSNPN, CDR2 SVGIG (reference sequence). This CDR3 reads CAWNGHDNQPQHF. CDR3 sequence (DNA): TGTGCCTGGAATGGACACGACAATCAGCCCCAGCATTTT.

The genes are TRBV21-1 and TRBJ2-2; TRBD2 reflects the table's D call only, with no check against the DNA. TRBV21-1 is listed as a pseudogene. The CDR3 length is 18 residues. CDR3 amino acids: CASGLRDGTSGGTGELFF. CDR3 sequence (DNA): TGTGCCAGCGGATTAAGGGATGGGACTAGCGGAGGCACCGGGGAGCTGTTTTTT.

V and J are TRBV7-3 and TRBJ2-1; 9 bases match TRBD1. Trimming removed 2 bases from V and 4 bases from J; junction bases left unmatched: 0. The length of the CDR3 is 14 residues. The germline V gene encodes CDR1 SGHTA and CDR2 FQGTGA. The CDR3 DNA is TGTGCCAGCAGCTTAGGGACAGGGTACAATGAGCAGTTCTTC. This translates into CASSLGTGYNEQFF.

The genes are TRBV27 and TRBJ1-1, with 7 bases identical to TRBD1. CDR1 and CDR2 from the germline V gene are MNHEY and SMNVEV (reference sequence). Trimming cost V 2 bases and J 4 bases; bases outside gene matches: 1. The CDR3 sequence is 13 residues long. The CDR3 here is CASSLTGVTEAFF. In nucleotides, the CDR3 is TGTGCCAGCAGTTTAACAGGGGTCACTGAAGCTTTCTTT.

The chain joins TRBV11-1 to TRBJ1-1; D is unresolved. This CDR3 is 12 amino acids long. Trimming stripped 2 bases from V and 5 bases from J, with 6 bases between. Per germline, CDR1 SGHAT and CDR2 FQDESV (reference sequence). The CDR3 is CASSLLGTEAFF. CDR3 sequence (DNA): TGTGCCAGCAGCTTACTCGGGACTGAAGCTTTCTTT.

The CDR3 spells CAWSVLRTSGSTLVDTQYF. The CDR3 coding sequence is TGTGCCTGGAGTGTACTGAGGACTAGCGGGAGCACACTAGTCGATACGCAGTATTTT. The rearrangement uses TRBV30 and TRBJ2-3, with 13 bases that match TRBD2. Germline assignment: CDR1 GTSNPN and CDR2 SVGIG (reference sequence). The CDR3 loop spans 19 amino acids. V was pared by 0 bases and J by 6 bases, with 15 bases of the junction left unmatched.

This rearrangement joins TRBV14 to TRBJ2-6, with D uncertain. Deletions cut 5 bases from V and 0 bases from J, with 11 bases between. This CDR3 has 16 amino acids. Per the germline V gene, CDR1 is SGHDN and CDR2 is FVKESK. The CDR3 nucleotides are TGTGCCAGCAGCTCCCTACGGTCCTCTGGGGCCAACGTCCTGACTTTC. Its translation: CASSSLRSSGANVLTF.

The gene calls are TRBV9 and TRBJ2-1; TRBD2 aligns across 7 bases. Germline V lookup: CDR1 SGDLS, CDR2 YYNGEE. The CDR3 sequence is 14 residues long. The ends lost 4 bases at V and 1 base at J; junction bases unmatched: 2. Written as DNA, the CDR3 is TGTGCCAGCAGCTCCGGGGGGTCCTACAATGAGCAGTTCTTC. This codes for CASSSGGSYNEQFF.

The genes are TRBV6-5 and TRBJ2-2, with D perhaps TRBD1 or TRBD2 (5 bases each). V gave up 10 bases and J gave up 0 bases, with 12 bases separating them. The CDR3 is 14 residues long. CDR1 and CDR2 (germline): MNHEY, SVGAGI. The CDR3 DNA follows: TGTGCCACAAGGGGAGCGACGAACACCGGGGAGCTGTTTTTT. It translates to CATRGATNTGELFF.

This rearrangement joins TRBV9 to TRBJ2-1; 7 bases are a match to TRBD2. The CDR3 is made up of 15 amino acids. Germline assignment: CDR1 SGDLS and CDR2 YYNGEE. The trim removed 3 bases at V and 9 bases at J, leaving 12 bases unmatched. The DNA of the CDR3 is TGTGCCAGCAGCGCCCCCGGACTAGAGGATCCTGAGCAGTTCTTC. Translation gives CASSAPGLEDPEQFF.

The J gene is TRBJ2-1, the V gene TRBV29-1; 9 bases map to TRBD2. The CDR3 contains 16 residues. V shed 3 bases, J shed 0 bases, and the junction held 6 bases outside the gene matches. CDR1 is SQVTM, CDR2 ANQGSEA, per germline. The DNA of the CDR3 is TGCAGCGTTGAGCCTAGCGGGGTTAGCTCCTACAATGAGCAGTTCTTC. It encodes CSVEPSGVSSYNEQFF.

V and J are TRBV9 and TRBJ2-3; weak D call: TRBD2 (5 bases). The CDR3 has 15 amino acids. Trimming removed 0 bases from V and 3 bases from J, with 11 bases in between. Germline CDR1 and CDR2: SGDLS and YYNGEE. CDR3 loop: CASSVGHTGTDTQYF. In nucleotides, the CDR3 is TGTGCCAGCAGCGTAGGGCACACGGGGACAGATACGCAGTATTTT.

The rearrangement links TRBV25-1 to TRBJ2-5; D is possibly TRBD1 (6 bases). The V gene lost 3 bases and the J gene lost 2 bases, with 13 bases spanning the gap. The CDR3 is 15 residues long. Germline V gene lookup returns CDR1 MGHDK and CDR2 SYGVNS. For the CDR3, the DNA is TGTGCCAGCAGTGATTTAGGGGGTATGCAAGAGACCCAGTACTTC. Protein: CASSDLGGMQETQYF.